Presented here are 5 T cell receptor beta chains from one specimen sequenced in a study of spatial heterogeneity in lung cancer. As to time point: sample taken at primary tumor resection. TCRdb re-derived calls from the 5' RACE reads in MiXCR, one entry per CDR3 protein. The table lists approximately 15,000 distinct CDR3 sequences, about 3.6% of them singletons. The sequencing here drew on normal lung tissue next to the tumor, taken at surgery. The receptors come from a male donor with early-stage non-small cell lung cancer.

This clonotype was seen at least ten times. Because the library targeted alpha chains, this beta chain is an off-target read whose size means little. The chain has TRBV28 and TRBJ2-1; D perhaps matches TRBD2 (6 bases). Trimming cost V 5 bases and J 5 bases, with 16 bases left between them. Germline CDR1 reads MDHEN; CDR2 reads SYDVKM. The CDR3 extends over 15 amino acids. The CDR3 coding sequence is TGTGCCAGCAGTAGTCTCGGGACTCCTAACAATGAGCAGTTCTTC. This codes for CASSSLGTPNNEQFF.

This clonotype occurred many times. This beta chain is a stray read from a library made for alpha chains; its abundance is not meaningful. The chain recombines TRBV9 with TRBJ2-1; 9 bases align to TRBD2. Trimming took 3 bases from V and 9 from J; bases not matched to a gene: 13. The CDR3 contains 16 residues. From germline, CDR1 is SGDLS and CDR2 YYNGEE. The CDR3 reads CASSGSSSGRGGEQFF. For the CDR3, the DNA is TGTGCCAGCAGCGGCTCGAGTAGCGGGAGAGGTGGTGAGCAGTTCTTC.

Judged by abundance, this clonotype is medium-sized. Within a library made for alpha chains, this beta chain is off target, and its count is uninformative. The chain couples TRBV3-1 to TRBJ2-1; no clear D. CDR1 and CDR2 from the germline V gene are LGHDT and YNNKEL (reference sequence). Trimming cost V 3 bases and J 6 bases, with 12 bases left between them. This CDR3 region has 14 residues. CDR3 DNA sequence: TGTGCCAGCAGCCAGGGGATTAGTGGCAATGAGCAGTTCTTC. It is translated as CASSQGISGNEQFF.

The table lists this clonotype with many counts. This beta chain was picked up by a library intended for alpha chains and is off target, so its count carries little meaning. V and J are TRBV20-1 and TRBJ2-3, with 13 bases lining up with TRBD2. After removal of 6 bases from V and 4 bases from J, the junction contained 16 bases not matched to a gene. The CDR3 runs 18 residues. From germline, CDR1 is DFQATT and CDR2 SNEGSKA (reference sequence). Here the CDR3 reads CSAEGTSGTHGGPDTQYF. CDR3 sequence (DNA): TGCAGTGCGGAAGGGACTAGCGGGACGCATGGGGGGCCAGATACGCAGTATTTT.

This clonotype came up many times. Within a library made for alpha chains, this beta chain is off target, and its count is uninformative. The rearrangement links TRBV28 to TRBJ1-2; D possibly corresponds to TRBD1 (5 bases). The CDR3 covers 15 residues. CDR1 MDHEN and CDR2 SYDVKM come from the germline V gene. V shed 3 bases and J shed 3 bases, with 14 bases lying between them. The CDR3 here is CASSLGGRADYGYTF. The CDR3 DNA reads as TGTGCCAGCAGTTTGGGAGGCAGGGCGGACTATGGCTACACCTTC.